In its sample, the clone carrying this T cell receptor beta chain was seen many times. The data belong to a study of shared clonotypes between healthy human individuals. Profiling relied on immunoSEQ multiplex PCR, and the TCRdb table lists in-frame clones only, not all of them. Of 600,000 to 800,000 clones listed, roughly 72% were seen once; the top ten hold more than 1.5%. There are 15 residues in the CDR3. CDR1 and CDR2 (germline): SGHRS, YFSETQ. V lost 1 base and J lost 4; bases outside the gene matches: 6. The chain couples TRBV5-1 to TRBJ2-3, with TRBD2 matching over 7 bases. Sequencing was carried out using memory CD4+ T cells sorted from blood. Subset described: CD45RA-negative fraction. The origin of this receptor is a woman aged 25-40 years in good health. The CDR3 loop reads CASSLLREEADTQYF. The CDR3 coding sequence is TGCGCCAGCAGCTTGTTACGGGAGGAAGCAGATACGCAGTATTTT.